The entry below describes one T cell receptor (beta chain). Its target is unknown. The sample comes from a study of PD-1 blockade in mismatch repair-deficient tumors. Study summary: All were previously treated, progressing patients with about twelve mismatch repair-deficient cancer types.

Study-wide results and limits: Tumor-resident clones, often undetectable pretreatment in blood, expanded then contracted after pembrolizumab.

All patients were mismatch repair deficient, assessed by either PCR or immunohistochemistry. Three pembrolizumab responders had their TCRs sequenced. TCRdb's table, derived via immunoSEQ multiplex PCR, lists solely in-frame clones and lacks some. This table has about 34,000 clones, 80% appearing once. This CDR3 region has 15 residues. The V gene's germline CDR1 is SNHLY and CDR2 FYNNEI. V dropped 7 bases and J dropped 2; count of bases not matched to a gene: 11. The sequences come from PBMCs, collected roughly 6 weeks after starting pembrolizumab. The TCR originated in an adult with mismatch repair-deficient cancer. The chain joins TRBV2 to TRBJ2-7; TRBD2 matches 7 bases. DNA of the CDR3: TGTGCCAGCACCAGCCAGGGAGGGCAGGCCTACGAGCAGTACTTC. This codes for CASTSQGGQAYEQYF.